The clone carrying this TCR beta chain was recorded a few times. What it recognizes is unknown. Per germline, CDR1 SGDLS and CDR2 YYNGEE. CDR3 size: 16 residues. The V gene end was trimmed by 3 bases and the J gene end by 7 bases; junction bases not matched to a gene: 10. This entry is derived from a study of beta chain features in type 1 diabetes. Study-wide results and limits: TCRB CDR3 length was moderately but significantly reduced in all four CD4+ subsets of Type 1 diabetes patients.

Sorted populations were all over 95% pure. Investigators reverse transcribed all isolated RNA, so they sequenced expressed TCRB transcripts. This table comes from immunoSEQ multiplex PCR, and its TCRdb copy is limited to in-frame clones, with some not included. The data contain roughly 300,000 clones, roughly 9% of them singletons. Sequencing was carried out using central memory CD4+ T cells from blood. The rearrangement links TRBV9 to TRBJ1-4; 9 bases agree with TRBD1. The receptor was derived from a young man with type 1 diabetes. CDR3 amino acids: CASSAAIGQGIEKLFF. The CDR3 DNA is TGTGCCAGCAGCGCCGCCATCGGACAGGGGATTGAAAAACTGTTTTTT.